Given below is one TCR beta chain in context. V lost 7 bases, J lost 9 bases, and 14 bases lay in between. Germline V gives CDR1 SQVTM, CDR2 ANQGSEA. CDR3 size: 11 residues. This entry belongs to a study of blood T cell repertoires in COVID-19. At the level of the study: The United States, Italy and Spain were the sources of the acute and convalescent COVID-19 samples. T cells, B-cell-depleted T cells, or PBMCs provided the cDNA or gDNA that served as material.

Per the authors' pipeline: Researchers report that nucleated cell counts were estimated from reference gene primer amplification. Profiling relied on immunoSEQ multiplex PCR, and the TCRdb table lists in-frame clones only, not all of them. The V and J calls and clone size come from that table; D and trimming were worked out from the DNA. The sample has 310,000 or so clones, about 88% seen once; the top ten hold about 11%. Patients from Seattle were sampled longitudinally, starting during active infection. The sequence derives from a woman aged 25 to 39 with COVID-19, enrolled during active disease. Sequenced: peripheral blood. The J gene is TRBJ2-3, the V gene TRBV29-1; tentatively, D is TRBD1 (7 bases). CDR3 in DNA: TGCAGCGCAAAGGGGGGACAGACGCAGTATTTT. Translating it yields CSAKGGQTQYF.